This TCR beta chain was recorded in a study of Ad26.COV2.S vaccination and SARS-CoV-2 variants. Study details: Intramuscular Ad26.COV2.S at 5x10^10 or 1x10^11 viral particles.

Here immunoSEQ multiplex PCR was the method, and the copy in TCRdb shows in-frame clones only, minus some. The sample lists around 250,000 clones, about 89% occurring once. Treatment indicated: about 20 received Ad26.COV2.S at low or high dose, single or two shots; roughly 5 received placebo; per-sample allocation not given. Samples were taken on day 63 after the first vaccine or placebo injection. In germline, CDR1 is MNHNS, CDR2 SASEGT. The length of the CDR3 is 16 residues. V lost 4 bases, J lost 6 bases, and 10 bases stayed unmatched. The clonotype comes from a person between 18 and 65 years old who received the Ad26.COV2.S COVID-19 vaccine or a placebo. Sequencing used peripheral blood, obtained in a trial of Ad26.COV2.S vaccine versus placebo. The gene calls are TRBV6-1 and TRBJ2-3; TRBD2 matches at 10 bases. The CDR3 sequence: CASSASSGGRPDTQYF. The CDR3 nucleotides read TGTGCCAGCAGTGCATCTAGCGGGGGCCGCCCCGATACGCAGTATTTT.